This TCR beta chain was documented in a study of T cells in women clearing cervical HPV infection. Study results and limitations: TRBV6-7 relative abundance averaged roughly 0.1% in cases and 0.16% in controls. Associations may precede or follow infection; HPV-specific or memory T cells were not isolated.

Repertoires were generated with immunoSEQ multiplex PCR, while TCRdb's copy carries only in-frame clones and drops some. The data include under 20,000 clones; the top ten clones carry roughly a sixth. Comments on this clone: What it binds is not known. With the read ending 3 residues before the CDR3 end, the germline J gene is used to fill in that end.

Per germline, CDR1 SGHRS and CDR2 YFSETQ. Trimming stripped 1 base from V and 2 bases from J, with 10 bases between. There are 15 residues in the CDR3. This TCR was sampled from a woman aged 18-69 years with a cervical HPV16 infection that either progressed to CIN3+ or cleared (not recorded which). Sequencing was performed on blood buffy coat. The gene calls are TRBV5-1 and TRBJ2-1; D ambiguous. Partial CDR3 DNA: TGCGCCAGCAGCTTGCAGTCCCTCGCCTACAATGAG. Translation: CASSLQSLAYNE. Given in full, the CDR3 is CASSLQSLAYNEQFF.